This T cell receptor (beta chain) comes out of a study of identical twins. Points from the study as a whole: Less excess twin sharing appeared in beta out-of-frame sequences.

V was pared by 5 bases and J by 2 bases, with 21 bases between. Per the germline V gene, CDR1 is SGHAT and CDR2 is FQNNGV. This CDR3 has 17 residues. TCRdb reprocessed the 5' RACE reads via MiXCR and lists one record per CDR3 protein. The sample has 200,000 to 250,000 distinct CDR3 sequences; 7% are singletons. Concerning this clonotype itself: Its specificity is unknown.

The same sample was also used in a study of yellow fever vaccine responses in identical twins.

The chain has TRBV11-2 and TRBJ1-2; weak D call: TRBD1 (5 bases). The source of this sequence is a young woman in good health. Sequences were obtained from memory (CD45RO+) T cells sorted from blood. CDR3 in amino acids: CASSQTISAGINYGYTF. The CDR3 DNA sequence: TGTGCCAGCAGCCAGACGATCTCTGCAGGGATCAACTATGGCTACACCTTC.